Below, 30 T cell receptor beta chains from the same sample are listed, as sequenced in a study of vaccination and CD4 T cells after COVID-19. The Oncomine TCR Beta short-read assay sequenced DNA from cultured CD4+ T cells. Using its own MiXCR run on the PCR reads, TCRdb lists one record per CDR3 protein. The sample records 25,000 to 30,000 distinct CDR3 sequences, around 50% being singletons. No antigen is known for these receptors. Indicated treatment: roughly 10-day PBMC culture with coronavirus spike peptide pools or control peptides (ViraFEST assay). Source: CD4+ T cells from blood, cultured in vitro, taken before SARS-CoV-2 vaccination. The receptors here all came from a human donor who received a COVID-19 vaccine.

J is TRBJ2-2 and V is TRBV6-4; a weak D match, TRBD1 (6 bases). The CDR3 spans 14 residues. V was clipped by 6 bases and J by 4 bases, with 12 bases between them. The germline gives CDR1 MRHNA, CDR2 SNTAGT. The CDR3 nucleotides read TGTGCCAGCAGGCAGCAGGGGCGCACCGGGGAGCTGTTTTTT. It yields the protein CASRQQGRTGELFF.

This rearrangement joins TRBV2 to TRBJ1-1; 9 positions match TRBD1. V lost 5 bases to trimming and J lost 0 bases; unmatched junction nucleotides: 7. Looked up from germline, CDR1 is SNHLY and CDR2 is FYNNEI. The CDR3 length is 16 residues. CDR3 loop: CASSKDRGPMNTEAFF. The DNA of the CDR3 is TGTGCCAGCAGTAAGGACAGGGGTCCCATGAACACTGAAGCTTTCTTT.

This clonotype has more than one count but fewer than ten. The chain links TRBV5-1 to TRBJ1-2; D unclear. Trimming took 2 bases from V and 6 from J, leaving 17 bases between them. The CDR3 covers 15 residues. Germline V lookup: CDR1 SGHRS, CDR2 YFSETQ. CDR3 DNA sequence: TGCGCCAGCAGCTTACCCTACGGGGAGGGAGATGGCTACACCTTC. Residues: CASSLPYGEGDGYTF.

The chain uses TRBV28 and TRBJ2-7; 13 positions match TRBD2. The CDR3 totals 15 residues. From germline, CDR1 is MDHEN and CDR2 SYDVKM. The ends lost 6 bases at V and 4 bases at J; junction bases unmatched: 6. In DNA form, the CDR3 reads TGTGCCAGCAGCCAAGGGACTAGCGGGGAGTACGAGCAGTACGTC. Amino acid sequence: CASSQGTSGEYEQYV.

This rearrangement joins TRBV7-9 to TRBJ2-6; D not certain. Per the germline V gene, CDR1 is SEHNR and CDR2 is FQNEAQ (reference sequence). The CDR3 consists of 18 residues. V dropped 4 bases and J dropped 2 bases, with 18 bases sitting between them. In DNA form, the CDR3 reads TGTGCCAGCAGCTCCGTAGGGCGTACCTTAACTGGGGCCAACGTCCTGACTTTC. Its protein is CASSSVGRTLTGANVLTF.

CDR3 sequence: CASSLGPDNEQYF. The CDR3 region has the DNA TGTGCCAGCAGCTTAGGTCCGGATAACGAGCAGTACTTC. The V gene is TRBV7-2, the J gene TRBJ2-7; no clear D. CDR3 length: 13 amino acids. Germline CDR1 is SGHTA and CDR2 is FQGNSA. V was shortened by 1 base and J by 5 bases, with 9 bases between the two germline ends. Looking up the rest from reference TRBV7-2 and TRBJ2-7 gives the full variable domain: GAGVSQSPSNKVTEKGKDVELRCDPISGHTALYWYRQSLGQGLEFLIYFQGNSAPDKSGLPSDRFSAERTGGSVSTLTIQRTQQEDSAVYLCASSLGPDNEQYFGPGTRLTVT.

The chain recombines TRBV6-1 with TRBJ1-5; D not resolved. Trimming removed 4 bases at V and 3 bases at J, with 10 bases between. Per the germline V gene, CDR1 is MNHNS and CDR2 is SASEGT. The CDR3 is 14 residues long. CDR3 in amino acids: CASSGRVPNQPQHF. CDR3 nucleotide sequence: TGTGCCAGCAGTGGCCGGGTCCCCAATCAGCCCCAGCATTTT.

The chain has TRBV6-1 and TRBJ1-2; D remains unclear. The ends were cut back, 6 bases at V and 4 bases at J, with 9 bases in the middle. CDR3 length: 12 residues. CDR1 is MNHNS, CDR2 SASEGT, per germline. The CDR3 DNA sequence: TGTGCCAGCAGGGATAGAACCTATGGCTACACCTTC. Protein product: CASRDRTYGYTF.

This rearrangement joins TRBV7-9 to TRBJ2-5, with D perhaps matching TRBD2 (5 bases). This CDR3 has 11 residues. CDR1 and CDR2 from the germline V gene are SEHNR and FQNEAQ (reference sequence). The V end lost 3 bases, the J end lost 9 bases, and 8 bases lay between the germline ends. The CDR3, as DNA: TGTGCCAGCAGCTTTTCACTAGCCCAGTACTTC. As protein: CASSFSLAQYF.

The rearrangement links TRBV30 to TRBJ2-7; tentatively, D is TRBD2 (7 bases). The V end lost 7 bases, the J end lost 4 bases, and 20 bases lay between the germline ends. The CDR3 runs 14 residues. Germline V gene sequence: CDR1 GTSNPN, CDR2 SVGIG (reference sequence). The CDR3 nucleotides are TGTGCCTTAACCGGAGGGGGGGACTTTTACGAGCAGTACTTC. This translates into CALTGGGDFYEQYF.

This clonotype appeared a few times. This chain connects TRBV27 to TRBJ1-1; perhaps TRBD1 as D (5 bases). Germline V lookup: CDR1 MNHEY, CDR2 SMNVEV (reference sequence). Trimming left V 6 bases short and J 6 bases short, with 14 bases between. The CDR3 extends over 13 amino acids. This chain's CDR3 is CASRTGTNPEAFF. CDR3 DNA sequence: TGTGCCAGCAGGACCGGGACTAATCCTGAAGCTTTCTTT.

The table lists this clonotype with a few counts. The chain carries TRBV25-1 and TRBJ2-1; a possible D gene is TRBD1 (6 bases). CDR1 is MGHDK and CDR2 is SYGVNS in the germline V gene. This CDR3 is 14 amino acids long. Trimming cost V 6 bases and J 7 bases, with 16 bases left between them. The CDR3 DNA is TGTGCCAGCAGCTCCCCAGGGACAACGAATGAGCAGTTCTTC. Amino acid sequence: CASSSPGTTNEQFF.

This rearrangement joins TRBV30 to TRBJ2-2; TRBD1 matches at 7 bases. V was clipped by 7 bases and J by 0 bases; unmatched bases: 2. The CDR3 has 13 amino acids. CDR1 GTSNPN and CDR2 SVGIG come from the germline V gene (reference sequence). The CDR3, as DNA: TGTGCCTACACAGGGGCGAACACCGGGGAGCTGTTTTTT. Its translation: CAYTGANTGELFF.

The rearrangement links TRBV2 to TRBJ2-7, with D perhaps matching TRBD1 (5 bases). V lost 11 bases to trimming and J lost 1 base, with 15 bases between them. Germline V gives CDR1 SNHLY, CDR2 FYNNEI. The CDR3 runs to 13 residues. CDR3 in amino acids: CAGRRQGSYEQYF. In nucleotides, the CDR3 is TGTGCCGGCCGCCGGCAGGGATCCTACGAGCAGTACTTC.

The chain is built from TRBV7-2 and TRBJ2-3; 7 bases line up with TRBD1. Germline V gene data show CDR1 as SGHTA and CDR2 as FQGNSA. The CDR3 is made up of 13 amino acids. V lost 5 bases to trimming and J lost 6 bases; unmatched junction nucleotides: 5. The CDR3 nucleotides are TGTGCCAGCAGCACGGTCAGGGGGGATACGCAGTATTTT. This sequence encodes CASSTVRGDTQYF.

This clonotype appeared a few times. V usage is TRBV7-3 and J usage is TRBJ1-6; 7 nucleotides align to TRBD1. This CDR3 spans 15 amino acids. The V segment lost 4 bases and the J segment 7 bases; nucleotides outside the gene matches: 7. From germline, CDR1 is SGHTA and CDR2 FQGTGA. This CDR3 reads CASSSLQGVNSPLHF. The CDR3 region has the DNA TGTGCCAGCAGCTCCCTTCAGGGGGTGAATTCACCCCTCCACTTT. The variable domain in full, with the rest retrieved from reference TRBV7-3 and TRBJ1-6, is GAGVSQTPSNKVTEKGKYVELRCDPISGHTALYWYRQSLGQGPEFLIYFQGTGAADDSGLPNDRFFAVRPEGSVSTLKIQRTERGDSAVYLCASSSLQGVNSPLHFGNGTRLTVT.

The chain uses TRBV10-1 and TRBJ2-3, with a possible D match to TRBD1 (6 bases). CDR1 WNHNN and CDR2 SYGVQD come from the germline V gene (reference sequence). This CDR3 has 18 residues. Deletions cut 4 bases from V and 1 base from J, with 21 bases between. The CDR3 coding sequence is TGCGCCAGCAGTGGAGACAGGAGACCTGGAAGCGGCACAGATACGCAGTATTTT. It yields the protein CASSGDRRPGSGTDTQYF.

V is TRBV20-1 and J is TRBJ2-7, with a tentative D call TRBD2 (6 bases). V dropped 5 bases and J dropped 3 bases, with 11 bases sitting between them. The germline CDR1 and CDR2 sequences are DFQATT and SNEGSKA (reference sequence). The CDR3 has 12 amino acids. This CDR3 is CSAWDLSYEQYF. CDR3 in DNA: TGCAGTGCTTGGGACTTAAGCTACGAGCAGTACTTC.

The chain joins TRBV5-1 to TRBJ2-5; 7 nucleotides line up with TRBD1. Germline V gives CDR1 SGHRS, CDR2 YFSETQ. This CDR3 is built from 15 residues. V trimming: 4 bases; J trimming: 2 bases; junction bases outside the gene matches: 8. The CDR3 region is CASSRAGDRQETQYF. CDR3 sequence (DNA): TGCGCCAGCAGCCGGGCCGGGGACAGACAAGAGACCCAGTACTTC.

The table lists this clonotype with a few counts. The chain employs TRBV10-3 and TRBJ1-3, with D perhaps TRBD1 (5 bases). This CDR3 comprises 15 residues. V lost 4 bases and J lost 3, with 13 bases in between. The germline V gene encodes CDR1 ENHRY and CDR2 SYGVKD. CDR3 sequence reads: CAISAAGGLGNTIYF. The CDR3 nucleotides read TGTGCCATCAGTGCGGCGGGGGGACTTGGAAACACCATATATTTT.

This rearrangement joins TRBV6-5 to TRBJ1-6; TRBD1 agrees at 8 bases. Germline CDR1 is MNHEY and CDR2 is SVGAGI. Losses at the gene ends were 0 bases for V and 5 bases for J; bases not matched to a gene: 9. This CDR3 region has 18 residues. CDR3 nucleotide sequence: TGTGCCAGCAGTTACTCGCACAGGGGGACCATTCATAATTCACCCCTCCACTTT. It translates to CASSYSHRGTIHNSPLHF.

The rearrangement links TRBV7-9 to TRBJ1-1; D not resolved. Trimming shortened V by 5 bases and J by 6 bases, and 13 bases separated the two germline ends. Germline CDR1 reads SEHNR; CDR2 reads FQNEAQ (reference sequence). The CDR3 is 13 residues long. The CDR3 spells CASSRSSSSEAFF. The CDR3 DNA reads as TGTGCCAGCAGCCGCTCGTCGAGCTCTGAAGCTTTCTTT.

This sequence joins TRBV14 and TRBJ1-1, with TRBD1 as a possible D gene (5 bases). V lost 4 bases and J 7 bases, leaving 10 bases between the germline ends. Germline assignment: CDR1 SGHDN and CDR2 FVKESK. This CDR3 comprises 12 residues. CDR3 nucleotide sequence: TGTGCCAGCAGCCCGTTGGGGCTTGAAGCTTTCTTT. Translating gives CASSPLGLEAFF.

This clonotype was counted a few times. The chain couples TRBV6-1 to TRBJ1-1; 8 nucleotides align to TRBD1. V lost 6 bases to trimming and J lost 3 bases; unmatched junction nucleotides: 3. Looked up from germline, CDR1 is MNHNS and CDR2 is SASEGT. The CDR3 is 13 amino acids. The CDR3 here is CASRKTGDTEAFF. CDR3 bases: TGTGCCAGCAGAAAGACAGGGGACACTGAAGCTTTCTTT.

This sequence joins TRBV7-2 and TRBJ2-7; no firm D call. The germline CDR1 and CDR2 sequences are SGHTA and FQGNSA. The V gene lost 5 bases and the J gene lost 3 bases, with 8 bases spanning the gap. The CDR3 runs 12 residues. The CDR3 reads CASSPYFYEQYF. CDR3 DNA sequence: TGTGCCAGCAGCCCTTATTTCTACGAGCAGTACTTC.

This clonotype has more than one count but fewer than ten. The rearrangement uses TRBV20-1 and TRBJ2-5; the D gene is possibly TRBD1 (6 bases). Germline V gene lookup returns CDR1 DFQATT and CDR2 SNEGSKA (reference sequence). V lost 6 bases and J lost 3, with 8 bases in between. This CDR3 comprises 11 residues. CDR3 region: CSAAGEETQYF. The CDR3 nucleotides are TGCAGTGCCGCAGGGGAAGAGACCCAGTACTTC.

The V call is TRBV7-6, the J call TRBJ2-2; possibly TRBD1 for D (6 bases). Trimming stripped 5 bases from V and 5 bases from J, with 18 bases between. This CDR3 is 16 amino acids long. Germline V gives CDR1 SGHVS, CDR2 FNYEAQ. CDR3 loop: CASSIGTTTRTGELFF. Written as DNA, the CDR3 is TGTGCCAGCAGCATTGGGACAACTACCCGGACCGGGGAGCTGTTTTTT.

The chain employs TRBV6-1 and TRBJ1-3; D gene ambiguous. Deletions cut 6 bases from V and 4 bases from J, with 10 bases between. The CDR3 runs to 13 residues. Germline V gene data show CDR1 as MNHNS and CDR2 as SASEGT. Here the CDR3 reads CASSDSGGNTIYF. CDR3 coding DNA: TGTGCCAGCAGCGATTCGGGAGGAAACACCATATATTTT.

The chain couples TRBV18 to TRBJ1-5; a possible D gene is TRBD1 (5 bases). Deletions cut 2 bases from V and 6 bases from J, with 8 bases between. CDR3 length: 13 residues. Per germline, CDR1 KGHSH and CDR2 LQKENI. The CDR3 protein is CASSPMGGQPQHF. As DNA, the CDR3 is TGTGCCAGCTCACCAATGGGGGGTCAGCCCCAGCATTTT.

V and J are TRBV10-3 and TRBJ2-3, with D perhaps TRBD1 (6 bases). Germline V CDR1 and CDR2: ENHRY, SYGVKD. Trimming shortened V by 10 bases and J by 2 bases, and 13 bases separated the two germline ends. This CDR3 spans 13 amino acids. The CDR3 sequence: CATSYRDTDTQYF. CDR3 nucleotide sequence: TGTGCCACCAGCTACAGGGACACAGATACGCAGTATTTT.